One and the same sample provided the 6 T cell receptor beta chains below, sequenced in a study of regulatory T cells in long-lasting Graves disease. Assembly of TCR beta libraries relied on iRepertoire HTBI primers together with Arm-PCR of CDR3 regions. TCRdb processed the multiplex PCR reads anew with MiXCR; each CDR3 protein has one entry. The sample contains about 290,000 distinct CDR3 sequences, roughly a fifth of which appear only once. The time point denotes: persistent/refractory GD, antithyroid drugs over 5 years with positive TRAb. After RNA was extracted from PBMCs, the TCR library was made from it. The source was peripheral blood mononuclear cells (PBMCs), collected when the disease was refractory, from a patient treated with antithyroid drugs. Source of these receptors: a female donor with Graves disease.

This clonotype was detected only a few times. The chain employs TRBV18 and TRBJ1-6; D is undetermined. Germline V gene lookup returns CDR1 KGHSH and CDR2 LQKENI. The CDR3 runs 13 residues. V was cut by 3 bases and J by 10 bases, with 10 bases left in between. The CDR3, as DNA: TGTGCCAGCTCACCGGGTCTTGGCTCACCCCTCCACTTT. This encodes CASSPGLGSPLHF.

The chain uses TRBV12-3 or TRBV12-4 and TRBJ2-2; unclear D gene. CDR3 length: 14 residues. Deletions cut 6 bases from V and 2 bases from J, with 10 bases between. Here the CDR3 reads CASRDGLNTGELFF. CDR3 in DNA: TGTGCCAGCAGAGACGGATTAAACACCGGGGAGCTGTTTTTT.

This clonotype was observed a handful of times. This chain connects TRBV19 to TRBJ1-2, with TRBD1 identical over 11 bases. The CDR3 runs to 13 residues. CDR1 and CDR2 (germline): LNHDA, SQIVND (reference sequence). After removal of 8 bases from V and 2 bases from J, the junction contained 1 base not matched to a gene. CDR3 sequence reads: CASRDRGNYGYTF. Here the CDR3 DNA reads TGTGCCAGTCGGGACAGGGGGAACTATGGCTACACCTTC.

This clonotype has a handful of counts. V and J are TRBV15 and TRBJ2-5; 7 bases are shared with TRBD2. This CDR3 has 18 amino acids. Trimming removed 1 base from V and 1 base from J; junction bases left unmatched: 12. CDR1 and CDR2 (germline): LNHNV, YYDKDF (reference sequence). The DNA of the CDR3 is TGTGCCACCAGCAGAGTGGGGGGGACTATAACGCCCCAAGAGACCCAGTACTTC. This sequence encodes CATSRVGGTITPQETQYF.

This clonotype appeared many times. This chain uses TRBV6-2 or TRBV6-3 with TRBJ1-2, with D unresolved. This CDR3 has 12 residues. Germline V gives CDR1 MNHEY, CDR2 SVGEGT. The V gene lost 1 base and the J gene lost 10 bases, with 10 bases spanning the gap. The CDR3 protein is CASSYLGQTYTF. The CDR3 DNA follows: TGTGCCAGCAGTTACTTAGGGCAGACCTACACCTTC.

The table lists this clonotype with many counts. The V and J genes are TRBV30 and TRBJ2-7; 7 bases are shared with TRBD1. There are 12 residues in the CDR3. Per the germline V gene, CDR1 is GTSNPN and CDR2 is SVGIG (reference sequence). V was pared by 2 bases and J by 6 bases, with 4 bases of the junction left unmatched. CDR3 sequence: CAWSRQGTEQYF. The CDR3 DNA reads TGTGCCTGGAGTAGACAGGGTACCGAGCAGTACTTC.